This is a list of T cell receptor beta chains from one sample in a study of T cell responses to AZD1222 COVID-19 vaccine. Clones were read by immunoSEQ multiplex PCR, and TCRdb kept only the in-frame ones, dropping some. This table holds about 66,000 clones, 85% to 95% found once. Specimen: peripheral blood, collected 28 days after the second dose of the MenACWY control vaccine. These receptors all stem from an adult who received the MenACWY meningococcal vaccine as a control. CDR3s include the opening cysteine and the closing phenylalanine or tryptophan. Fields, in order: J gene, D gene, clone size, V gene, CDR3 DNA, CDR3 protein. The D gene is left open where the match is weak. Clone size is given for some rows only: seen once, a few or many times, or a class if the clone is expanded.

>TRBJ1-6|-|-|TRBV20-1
TGCAGTGCTAGTAGTCCCTCTCGCGATTCACCCCTCCACTTT
CSASSPSRDSPLHF
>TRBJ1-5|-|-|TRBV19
TGTGCCAGTAGTATAGACAACACGGGGCTTGGCAATCAGCCCCAGCATTTT
CASSIDNTGLGNQPQHF
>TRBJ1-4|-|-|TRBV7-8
TGTGCCAGCAGCCCGGGGACTCTCAAACTGTTTTTT
CASSPGTLKLFF
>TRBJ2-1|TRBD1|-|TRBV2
TGTGCCACCGGCGGGACAGGGTTTTCCAATGAGCAGTTCTTC
CATGGTGFSNEQFF
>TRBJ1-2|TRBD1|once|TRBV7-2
TGTGCCAGCAGCTTATGGGACAGCGGGTTCTATGGCTACACCTTC
CASSLWDSGFYGYTF
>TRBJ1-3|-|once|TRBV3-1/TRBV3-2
TGTGCCAGCAGCCGCAGTGCCTCTGGAAACACCATATATTTT
CASSRSASGNTIYF
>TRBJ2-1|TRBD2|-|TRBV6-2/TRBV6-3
TGTGCCAGCAGCTCTGGACTAGCGGGAAACAATGAGCAGTTCTTC
CASSSGLAGNNEQFF
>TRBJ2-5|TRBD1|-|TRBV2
TGTGCCAGCAGCGACAGGGGGGGGACCCAGTACTTC
CASSDRGGTQYF
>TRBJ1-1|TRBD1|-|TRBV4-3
TGCGCCAGCAGCCAAGGCACAGGGGGCCTTAACACTGAAGCTTTCTTT
CASSQGTGGLNTEAFF
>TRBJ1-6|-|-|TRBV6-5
TGTGCCAGCACTAATCCGGTTCGGCCCCTCCACTTT
CASTNPVRPLHF
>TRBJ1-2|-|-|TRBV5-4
TGTGCCAGCAGCTTGGCCGGCGGGCCGACCCTGGAGTATGGCTACACCTTC
CASSLAGGPTLEYGYTF
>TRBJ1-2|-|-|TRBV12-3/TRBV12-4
TGTGCCAGCAGTTTAGCAGGGGGCTATGGCTACACCTTC
CASSLAGGYGYTF
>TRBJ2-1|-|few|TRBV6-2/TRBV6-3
TGTGCCAGCAGTTATACCCAGGGTTGGAGTGAGCAGTTCTTC
CASSYTQGWSEQFF
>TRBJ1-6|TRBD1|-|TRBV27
TGTGCCAGCAGTTTACGGACAGGGGGCGAGTCACCCCTCCACTTT
CASSLRTGGESPLHF
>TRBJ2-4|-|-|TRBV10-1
TGCGCCAGCAGTGAAGGTCTAGGGCTGGCCAAAAACATTCAGTACTTC
CASSEGLGLAKNIQYF
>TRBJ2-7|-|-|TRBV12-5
TGTGCTAGTGGTCCCGAGACCTACGAGCAGTACTTC
CASGPETYEQYF
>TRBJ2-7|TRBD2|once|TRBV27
TGTGCCAGCAGTTCGGGACTAGCGGGGCTCTACGAGCAGTACTTC
CASSSGLAGLYEQYF
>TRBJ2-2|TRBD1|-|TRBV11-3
TGTGCCAGCAGCTTAACAGGGGGGCCCACCGGGGAGCTGTTTTTT
CASSLTGGPTGELFF
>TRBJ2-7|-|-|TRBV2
TGTGCCAGCAGTGAAGCACTAGGGGATCTAAACTACGAGCAGTACTTC
CASSEALGDLNYEQYF
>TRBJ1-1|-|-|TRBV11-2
TGTGCCAGCAGCTTAGAGGGGGGCACTGAAGCTTTCTTT
CASSLEGGTEAFF
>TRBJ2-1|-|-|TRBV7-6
TGTGCCAGCAGCTCCCTGGAACAGTTCTTC
CASSSLEQFF
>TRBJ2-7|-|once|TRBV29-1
TGCAGCGTTGGGGGCCCCAGGGCGGGTTCCTACGAGCAGTACTTC
CSVGGPRAGSYEQYF
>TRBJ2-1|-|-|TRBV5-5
TGTGCCAGCAGCTTTACAGACAATGAGCAGTTCTTC
CASSFTDNEQFF
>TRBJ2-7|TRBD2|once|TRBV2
TGTGCCAGCAGCTCCGGGACTAGCGTGTACGAGCAGTACTTC
CASSSGTSVYEQYF
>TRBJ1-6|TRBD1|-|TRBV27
TGTGCCAGCAGCGCAGGTGGGACAGGGTATTCACCCCTCCACTTT
CASSAGGTGYSPLHF
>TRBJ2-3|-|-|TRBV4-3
TGCGCCTCATCAAGGACTGCTTCTTATACGCAGTATTTT
CASSRTASYTQYF
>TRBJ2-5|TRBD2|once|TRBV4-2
TGTGCCAGCAGCCAAGATTACGGACTAGCGGGTGGGAAAGAGACCCAGTACTTC
CASSQDYGLAGGKETQYF
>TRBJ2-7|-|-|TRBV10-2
TGCGCCAGCAGCGACCCCGTAGGTTCCTACGAGCAGTACTTC
CASSDPVGSYEQYF
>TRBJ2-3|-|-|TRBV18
TGTGCCAGCTCCGAGGACCTAGAGGATACGCAGTATTTT
CASSEDLEDTQYF
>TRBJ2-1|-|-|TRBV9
TGTGCCAGCAGCGTAGCGGTCGGCGGTACCTACAATGAGCAGTTCTTC
CASSVAVGGTYNEQFF
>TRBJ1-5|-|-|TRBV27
TGTGCCAGCCGCCTCGCCCCCAGTCAGCCCCAGCATTTT
CASRLAPSQPQHF
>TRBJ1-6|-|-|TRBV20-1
TGCAGTGCTAGTGTTAGCGGCCCCGGGGAGGCCCTCCACTTT
CSASVSGPGEALHF
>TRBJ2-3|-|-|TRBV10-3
TGTGCCATCAGTGCAGGGGAAAGCACAGATACGCAGTATTTT
CAISAGESTDTQYF
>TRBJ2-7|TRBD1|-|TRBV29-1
TGCAGCGTAACAGGGGGTCCTTACGAGCAGTACTTC
CSVTGGPYEQYF
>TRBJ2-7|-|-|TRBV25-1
TGTGCCAGCAGGGAGACCGGGGCTAATTTCTACGAGCAGTACTTC
CASRETGANFYEQYF
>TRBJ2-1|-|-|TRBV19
TGTGCCAGTAGTATGGACGCCACCAATGAGCAGTTCTTC
CASSMDATNEQFF
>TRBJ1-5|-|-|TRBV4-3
TGCGCCAGCAGCCAAGATAGCAGCAATCAGCCCCAGCATTTT
CASSQDSSNQPQHF
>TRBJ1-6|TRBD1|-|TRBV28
TGTGCCAGCAGCCCGACAGGGTTGGAGTCACCCCTCCACTTT
CASSPTGLESPLHF
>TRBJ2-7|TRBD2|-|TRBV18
TGTGCCAGCTCTTCAGCAGAGGGAGGGTACGAGCAGTACTTC
CASSSAEGGYEQYF
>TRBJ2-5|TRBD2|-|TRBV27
TGTGCCAGCAGACCGGGACTAGCGGTCCTCCAAGAGACCCAGTACTTC
CASRPGLAVLQETQYF
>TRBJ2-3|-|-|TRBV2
TGTGCCAGCAGGCTAGCGTCCACAGATACGCAGTATTTT
CASRLASTDTQYF
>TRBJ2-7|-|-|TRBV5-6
TGTGCCAGCAGCTGGGAAGCAGAGCAGTACTTC
CASSWEAEQYF
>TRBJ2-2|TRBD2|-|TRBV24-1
TGTGCCACGACCGGAGGACTAGAAGACACCGGGGAGCTGTTTTTT
CATTGGLEDTGELFF
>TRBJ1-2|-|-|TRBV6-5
TGTGCCAGCAGGCCCTCCGAGAGGTGGGGCTACACCTTC
CASRPSERWGYTF
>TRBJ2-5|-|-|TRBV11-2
TGTGCCAGCAGCGGCTTGCCAGAGACCCAGTACTTC
CASSGLPETQYF
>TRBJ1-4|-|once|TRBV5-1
TGCGCCAGCAGCTTGGCTGAGATTAATGAAAAACTGTTTTTT
CASSLAEINEKLFF
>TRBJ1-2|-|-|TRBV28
TGTGCCAGCCAAAACAGGGAAAACTATGGCTACACCTTC
CASQNRENYGYTF
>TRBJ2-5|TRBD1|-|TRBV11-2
TGTGCCAGCAGCTTTGGCGACAGGGGCCAAGAGACCCAGTACTTC
CASSFGDRGQETQYF
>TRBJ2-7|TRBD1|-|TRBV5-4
TGTGCCAGCAGCACGGACAGGGCCTCCTACGAGCAGTACTTC
CASSTDRASYEQYF
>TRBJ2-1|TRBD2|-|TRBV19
TGTGCCAGCCGGCGGGGGGATGAGCAGTTCTTC
CASRRGDEQFF
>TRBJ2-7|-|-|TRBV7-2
TGTGCCAGCAGCTTCGGGAGCGGGTTAGAGCAGTACTTC
CASSFGSGLEQYF
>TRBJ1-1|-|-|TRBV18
TGTGCCAGCTCACCAGGGGAAGGGGTAGGAGCTTTCTTT
CASSPGEGVGAFF
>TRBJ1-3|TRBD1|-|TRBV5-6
TGTGCCAGCAGCTCGACGGGACAGGGGTGGGGAAACACCATATATTTT
CASSSTGQGWGNTIYF
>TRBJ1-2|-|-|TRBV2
TGTGCCAGCAGTGAGATACAGAGGGATGGCTACACCTTC
CASSEIQRDGYTF
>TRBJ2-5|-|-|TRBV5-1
TGCGCCAGCAGTGACCAAGGGTACCAAGAGACCCAGTACTTC
CASSDQGYQETQYF
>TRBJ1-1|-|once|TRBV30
TGTGCCTGGTTAGGGGTAGGCAGCACTGAAGCTTTCTTT
CAWLGVGSTEAFF
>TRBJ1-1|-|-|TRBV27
TGTGCCAGCAGTTTTACAGGGTGGACTGAAGCTTTCTTT
CASSFTGWTEAFF
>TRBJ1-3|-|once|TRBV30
TGTGCCTGGAGCAGTACGGGAGGGTCTGGAAACACCATATATTTT
CAWSSTGGSGNTIYF
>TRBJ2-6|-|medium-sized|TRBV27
TGTGCCAGCAGTTTAGAGGGCCGTCCCTCTGGGGCCAACGTCCTGACTTTC
CASSLEGRPSGANVLTF